Below are 27 T cell receptor beta chains sequenced from a single sample in a study of blood T cell repertoires in COVID-19 (dated by TCRdb to 2020 to 2022). The library was generated by the immunoSEQ multiplex PCR assay. Here the immuneACCESS table is served through TCRdb, limited to in-frame sequences with V and J called. Missing clones are a known gap in these copies; in checked studies unresolved V genes cover under half, and the rest lacks a known reason. Within this sample are about 64,000 clones, with about nine tenths of them counted one time only. The leading ten clones occupy 1.5% to 2% of the sample. The source material was peripheral blood. Every receptor here comes from a human donor in a cohort sampled during active COVID-19.

The chain uses TRBV28 and TRBJ1-6, with D perhaps matching TRBD1 (6 bases). V was trimmed by 6 bases and J by 9 bases, leaving 12 bases between them. Germline V CDR1 and CDR2: MDHEN, SYDVKM. The CDR3 loop spans 13 amino acids. In DNA, the CDR3 is TGTGCCAGCAGGGAGACAGGAACTTCACCCCTCCACTTT. This gives the protein CASRETGTSPLHF.

This chain connects TRBV4-2 to TRBJ2-5, with 7 bases that match TRBD2. After removal of 3 bases from V and 1 base from J, the junction contained 8 bases not matched to a gene. The CDR3 has 16 residues. The germline V gene encodes CDR1 LGHNA and CDR2 YNFKEQ. The CDR3 DNA follows: TGTGCCAGCAGCCAGGGACTAAGCGGGGCCCAAGAGACCCAGTACTTC. Its translation: CASSQGLSGAQETQYF.

The rearrangement joins TRBV7-8 to TRBJ2-2; 9 nucleotides line up with TRBD1. Trimming at V came to 3 bases and at J to 0 bases, leaving 8 bases not matched to a gene. The CDR3 is made up of 18 amino acids. Germline CDR1 and CDR2: SGHVS and FQNEAQ. The chain's CDR3 is CASSFGTGRAPNTGELFF. The CDR3 region has the DNA TGTGCCAGCAGCTTCGGGACAGGGCGGGCCCCGAACACCGGGGAGCTGTTTTTT.

V gene TRBV4-3 combines with J gene TRBJ1-1; 9 nucleotides align to TRBD1. Germline CDR1 LGHNA, CDR2 YSLEER. Trimming cost V 0 bases and J 6 bases; bases outside gene matches: 14. The CDR3 contains 18 residues. As DNA, the CDR3 is TGCGCCAGCAGCCAAGATGTTCAGGGACAGGGATTAGGACCTGAAGCTTTCTTT. Protein sequence: CASSQDVQGQGLGPEAFF.

V usage is TRBV7-9 and J usage is TRBJ2-3, with 11 positions matching TRBD1. J gave up 3 bases and V 1 base, and 3 bases lay outside the gene matches. The germline V gene encodes CDR1 SEHNR and CDR2 FQNEAQ (reference sequence). This CDR3 contains 16 residues. The chain's CDR3 is CASSLGTGGGTDTQYF. The DNA for the CDR3 is TGTGCCAGCAGCTTAGGGACAGGGGGCGGAACAGATACGCAGTATTTT.

The J gene is TRBJ2-7, the V gene TRBV5-4; TRBD2 matches 7 bases. The CDR3 runs 13 residues. Unmatched junction bases numbered 7, after V lost 5 bases and J lost 5 bases. The V gene's germline CDR1 is SGHNT and CDR2 YYREEE (reference sequence). The CDR3 protein is CASRGGLSNEQYF. CDR3 nucleotides: TGTGCCAGCAGGGGGGGACTATCCAACGAGCAGTACTTC.

This chain connects TRBV19 to TRBJ2-7; D might be TRBD2 (5 bases). Germline V lookup: CDR1 LNHDA, CDR2 SQIVND (reference sequence). This CDR3 comprises 14 residues. Trimming took 5 bases from V and 2 from J, leaving 13 bases between them. CDR3 sequence: CASSLKGVAYEQYF. The CDR3, as DNA: TGTGCCAGTAGTCTAAAGGGAGTGGCCTACGAGCAGTACTTC.

The CDR3 here is CASSVGWGVSETQYF. CDR3 bases: TGTGCCAGCAGCGTAGGATGGGGGGTATCGGAGACCCAGTACTTC. The chain employs TRBV9 and TRBJ2-5, with a weak D call TRBD2 (6 bases). CDR3 length: 15 amino acids. V was clipped by 0 bases and J by 5 bases, with 14 bases between them. Germline V gene data show CDR1 as SGDLS and CDR2 as YYNGEE. The full variable domain, its missing parts supplied by reference TRBV9 and TRBJ2-5, is DSGVTQTPKHLITATGQRVTLRCSPRSGDLSVYWYQQSLDQGLQFLIQYYNGEERAKGNILERFSAQQFPDLHSELNLSSLELGDSALYFCASSVGWGVSETQYFGPGTRLLVL.

This clone was seen a single time. The J gene is TRBJ1-6, the V gene TRBV6-5; weak D call: TRBD1 (6 bases). V lost 4 bases and J 8 bases, leaving 12 bases between the germline ends. In germline, CDR1 is MNHEY, CDR2 SVGAGI. The CDR3 runs 14 residues. The CDR3 protein is CASSSDSLDSPLHF. The DNA for the CDR3 is TGTGCCAGCAGTTCGGACAGTTTAGATTCACCCCTCCACTTT.

This chain uses TRBV2 with TRBJ2-1; tentatively, D is TRBD2 (6 bases). This CDR3 contains 21 residues. Trimming removed 8 bases from V and 0 bases from J, with 32 bases in between. Germline assignment: CDR1 SNHLY and CDR2 FYNNEI. Here the CDR3 DNA reads TGTGCCAGCGACCTCCCCGACCCTCGGCTAGCGAGACCGAGCTCCTACAATGAGCAGTTCTTC. This gives the protein CASDLPDPRLARPSSYNEQFF.

The chain joins TRBV5-6 to TRBJ2-1; 9 nucleotides align to TRBD2. The J segment lost 6 bases and the V segment lost 4 bases, leaving 5 bases of the junction unmatched. CDR3 size: 14 residues. CDR1 is SGHDT, CDR2 YYEEEE, per germline. The chain's CDR3 is CASSPSGTSNEQFF. CDR3 DNA: TGTGCCAGCAGCCCTAGCGGGACTAGCAATGAGCAGTTCTTC. The complete variable domain, with remaining parts taken from reference TRBV5-6 and TRBJ2-1, reads DAGVTQSPTHLIKTRGQQVTLRCSPKSGHDTVSWYQQALGQGPQFIFQYYEEEERQRGNFPDRFSGHQFPNYSSELNVNALLLGDSALYLCASSPSGTSNEQFFGPGTRLTVL.

In nucleotides, the CDR3 is TGTGCCAGCAGTTACTTTAGGACTACTTCCTACGAGCAGTACTTC. As protein: CASSYFRTTSYEQYF. The J gene is TRBJ2-7, the V gene TRBV6-5; D is perhaps TRBD2 (6 bases). The CDR3 covers 15 residues. The V end was cut by 1 base, the J end by 1 base, with 11 bases between. Germline-derived CDR1 and CDR2 are MNHEY and SVGAGI.

In its sample, this clone was seen a few times. The chain uses TRBV11-1 and TRBJ2-2; 7 positions agree with TRBD1. V was pared by 4 bases and J by 1 base, with 3 bases of the junction left unmatched. The V gene's germline CDR1 is SGHAT and CDR2 FQDESV (reference sequence). CDR3 length equals 15 residues. The DNA for the CDR3 is TGTGCCAGCAGCTACGGACAGGTGAACACCGGGGAGCTGTTTTTT. Protein product: CASSYGQVNTGELFF.

A single count supports this clone. This chain connects TRBV4-3 to TRBJ1-4; 7 bases line up with TRBD1. Per the germline V gene, CDR1 is LGHNA and CDR2 is YSLEER. The CDR3 has 14 amino acids. Trimming took 1 base from V and 7 from J; bases not matched to a gene: 3. CDR3 residues: CASSQVGGGEKLFF. In DNA, the CDR3 is TGCGCCAGCAGCCAAGTAGGGGGCGGTGAAAAACTGTTTTTT.

The V call is TRBV11-3, the J call TRBJ1-4; 7 bases match TRBD1. Germline V CDR1 and CDR2: SGHNT, YENEEA. V shed 4 bases and J 10 bases; nucleotides not matched to a gene: 12. The CDR3 covers 15 residues. CDR3 bases: TGTGCCAGCAGCTCCCAGGGGGGCTCTGGCGGAAAACTGTTTTTT. Translating it yields CASSSQGGSGGKLFF.

The rearrangement links TRBV24-1 to TRBJ2-1; TRBD2 matches at 8 bases. The ends lost 4 bases at V and 5 bases at J; junction bases unmatched: 9. Germline values: CDR1 KGHDR, CDR2 SFDVKD. The CDR3 consists of 16 residues. The CDR3 loop reads CATSDRSGGGNNEQFF. The CDR3 region has the DNA TGTGCCACCAGTGACCGGAGCGGGGGAGGGAACAATGAGCAGTTCTTC.

The chain is built from TRBV27 and TRBJ1-4, with a weak D call TRBD1 (5 bases). Germline V lookup: CDR1 MNHEY, CDR2 SMNVEV (reference sequence). The CDR3 has 15 residues. Between the trimmed V and J ends, which lost 4 bases and 8 bases, there was a span of 17 bases. The CDR3 reads CASSSEGVVREKLFF. In DNA form, the CDR3 reads TGTGCCAGCAGTTCCGAAGGGGTTGTTAGGGAAAAACTGTTTTTT.

The chain links TRBV18 to TRBJ1-6; 9 nucleotides agree with TRBD1. The length of the CDR3 is 15 residues. V trimming: 5 bases; J trimming: 9 bases; junction bases outside the gene matches: 8. CDR1 and CDR2 from the germline V gene are KGHSH and LQKENI. CDR3 in DNA: TGTGCCAGCTCAGCCGATACAGGGGGCGGTTCACCCCTCCACTTT. Translating gives CASSADTGGGSPLHF.

The CDR3 DNA reads TGTGCCAGCAGCCATAAGATGTGGCGACTAGCGGGAGGGCCCGGGGAGACCCAGTACTTC. It translates to CASSHKMWRLAGGPGETQYF. This chain joins TRBV14 and TRBJ2-5, with 14 bases lining up with TRBD2. V lost 3 bases, J lost 5 bases, and 17 bases stayed unmatched. Germline V lookup: CDR1 SGHDN, CDR2 FVKESK. This CDR3 comprises 20 residues. Drawing the rest from reference TRBV14 and TRBJ2-5, the complete variable domain is EAGVTQFPSHSVIEKGQTVTLRCDPISGHDNLYWYRRVMGKEIKFLLHFVKESKQDESGMPNNRFLAERTGGTYSTLKVQPAELEDSGVYFCASSHKMWRLAGGPGETQYFGPGTRLLVL.

The rearrangement joins TRBV6-5 to TRBJ2-2; D is possibly TRBD1 (6 bases). Germline CDR1 is MNHEY and CDR2 is SVGAGI. V was clipped by 7 bases and J by 5 bases, with 17 bases between them. The CDR3 is 15 residues long. The CDR3 reads CASNQGMVGTGELFF. For the CDR3, the DNA is TGTGCCAGCAATCAGGGGATGGTTGGGACCGGGGAGCTGTTTTTT.

The chain has TRBV7-2 and TRBJ2-7, with 7 bases lining up with TRBD1. The germline V gene has CDR1 SGHTA and CDR2 FQGNSA. The junction had 2 bases not matched to a gene; V was cut back by 1 base and J by 5 bases. The CDR3 consists of 13 residues. CDR3: CASSLEQGHEQYF. CDR3 DNA: TGTGCCAGCAGCTTAGAACAGGGGCACGAGCAGTACTTC.

This chain joins TRBV3-1 (or the pseudogene TRBV3-2) and TRBJ2-2, with a possible D match to TRBD1 (5 bases). V was clipped by 5 bases and J by 6 bases, with 13 bases between them. The CDR3 has 14 residues. CDR1 and CDR2 from the germline V gene are LGHDT and YNNKEL (reference sequence). CDR3 sequence (DNA): TGTGCCAGCAGCACAGGCGTCCAGGCCGGGGAGCTGTTTTTT. Translation: CASSTGVQAGELFF.

This sequence joins TRBV6-5 and TRBJ2-7; TRBD1 might be the D (6 bases). CDR3 length equals 14 residues. The V gene's germline CDR1 is MNHEY and CDR2 SVGAGI. Between the trimmed V and J ends, which lost 9 bases and 3 bases, there was a span of 18 bases. The CDR3 nucleotides read TGTGCCAGTTCCCGGCGACAGGAACACTACGAGCAGTACTTC. Translation: CASSRRQEHYEQYF.

This sequence joins TRBV6-5 and TRBJ1-3; maybe TRBD1 (5 bases). Trimming took 6 bases from V and 9 from J, leaving 15 bases between them. The CDR3 length is 13 residues. Germline V gene data show CDR1 as MNHEY and CDR2 as SVGAGI. CDR3 residues: CASRGGGASTIYF. CDR3 in DNA: TGTGCCAGCAGGGGTGGTGGGGCCAGCACCATATATTTT.

CDR3 coding DNA: TGTGCCAGCAGCGTAGCCACAGGAGCTAACAATGAGCAGTTCTTC. Its translation: CASSVATGANNEQFF. This chain joins TRBV9 and TRBJ2-1, with a weak D call TRBD1 (5 bases). Germline V gives CDR1 SGDLS, CDR2 YYNGEE. The CDR3 is 15 residues long. V lost 0 bases to trimming and J lost 5 bases, with 12 bases between them.

This CDR3 is CAITGGSNTEAFF. The CDR3 nucleotides are TGTGCCATTACAGGGGGCTCAAACACTGAAGCTTTCTTT. The chain uses TRBV10-3 and TRBJ1-1; the match to TRBD1 covers 9 bases. The germline V gene has CDR1 ENHRY and CDR2 SYGVKD. This CDR3 has 13 residues. The V gene end was trimmed by 9 bases and the J gene end by 2 bases; junction bases not matched to a gene: 4.

The chain recombines TRBV6-5 with TRBJ2-7; 9 positions agree with TRBD2. CDR1 is MNHEY, CDR2 SVGAGI, per germline. There are 13 residues in the CDR3. After removal of 6 bases from V and 5 bases from J, the junction contained 5 bases not matched to a gene. For the CDR3, the DNA is TGTGCCAGCAGGGGGAGCGGGAGGAACGAGCAGTACTTC. It codes for CASRGSGRNEQYF.